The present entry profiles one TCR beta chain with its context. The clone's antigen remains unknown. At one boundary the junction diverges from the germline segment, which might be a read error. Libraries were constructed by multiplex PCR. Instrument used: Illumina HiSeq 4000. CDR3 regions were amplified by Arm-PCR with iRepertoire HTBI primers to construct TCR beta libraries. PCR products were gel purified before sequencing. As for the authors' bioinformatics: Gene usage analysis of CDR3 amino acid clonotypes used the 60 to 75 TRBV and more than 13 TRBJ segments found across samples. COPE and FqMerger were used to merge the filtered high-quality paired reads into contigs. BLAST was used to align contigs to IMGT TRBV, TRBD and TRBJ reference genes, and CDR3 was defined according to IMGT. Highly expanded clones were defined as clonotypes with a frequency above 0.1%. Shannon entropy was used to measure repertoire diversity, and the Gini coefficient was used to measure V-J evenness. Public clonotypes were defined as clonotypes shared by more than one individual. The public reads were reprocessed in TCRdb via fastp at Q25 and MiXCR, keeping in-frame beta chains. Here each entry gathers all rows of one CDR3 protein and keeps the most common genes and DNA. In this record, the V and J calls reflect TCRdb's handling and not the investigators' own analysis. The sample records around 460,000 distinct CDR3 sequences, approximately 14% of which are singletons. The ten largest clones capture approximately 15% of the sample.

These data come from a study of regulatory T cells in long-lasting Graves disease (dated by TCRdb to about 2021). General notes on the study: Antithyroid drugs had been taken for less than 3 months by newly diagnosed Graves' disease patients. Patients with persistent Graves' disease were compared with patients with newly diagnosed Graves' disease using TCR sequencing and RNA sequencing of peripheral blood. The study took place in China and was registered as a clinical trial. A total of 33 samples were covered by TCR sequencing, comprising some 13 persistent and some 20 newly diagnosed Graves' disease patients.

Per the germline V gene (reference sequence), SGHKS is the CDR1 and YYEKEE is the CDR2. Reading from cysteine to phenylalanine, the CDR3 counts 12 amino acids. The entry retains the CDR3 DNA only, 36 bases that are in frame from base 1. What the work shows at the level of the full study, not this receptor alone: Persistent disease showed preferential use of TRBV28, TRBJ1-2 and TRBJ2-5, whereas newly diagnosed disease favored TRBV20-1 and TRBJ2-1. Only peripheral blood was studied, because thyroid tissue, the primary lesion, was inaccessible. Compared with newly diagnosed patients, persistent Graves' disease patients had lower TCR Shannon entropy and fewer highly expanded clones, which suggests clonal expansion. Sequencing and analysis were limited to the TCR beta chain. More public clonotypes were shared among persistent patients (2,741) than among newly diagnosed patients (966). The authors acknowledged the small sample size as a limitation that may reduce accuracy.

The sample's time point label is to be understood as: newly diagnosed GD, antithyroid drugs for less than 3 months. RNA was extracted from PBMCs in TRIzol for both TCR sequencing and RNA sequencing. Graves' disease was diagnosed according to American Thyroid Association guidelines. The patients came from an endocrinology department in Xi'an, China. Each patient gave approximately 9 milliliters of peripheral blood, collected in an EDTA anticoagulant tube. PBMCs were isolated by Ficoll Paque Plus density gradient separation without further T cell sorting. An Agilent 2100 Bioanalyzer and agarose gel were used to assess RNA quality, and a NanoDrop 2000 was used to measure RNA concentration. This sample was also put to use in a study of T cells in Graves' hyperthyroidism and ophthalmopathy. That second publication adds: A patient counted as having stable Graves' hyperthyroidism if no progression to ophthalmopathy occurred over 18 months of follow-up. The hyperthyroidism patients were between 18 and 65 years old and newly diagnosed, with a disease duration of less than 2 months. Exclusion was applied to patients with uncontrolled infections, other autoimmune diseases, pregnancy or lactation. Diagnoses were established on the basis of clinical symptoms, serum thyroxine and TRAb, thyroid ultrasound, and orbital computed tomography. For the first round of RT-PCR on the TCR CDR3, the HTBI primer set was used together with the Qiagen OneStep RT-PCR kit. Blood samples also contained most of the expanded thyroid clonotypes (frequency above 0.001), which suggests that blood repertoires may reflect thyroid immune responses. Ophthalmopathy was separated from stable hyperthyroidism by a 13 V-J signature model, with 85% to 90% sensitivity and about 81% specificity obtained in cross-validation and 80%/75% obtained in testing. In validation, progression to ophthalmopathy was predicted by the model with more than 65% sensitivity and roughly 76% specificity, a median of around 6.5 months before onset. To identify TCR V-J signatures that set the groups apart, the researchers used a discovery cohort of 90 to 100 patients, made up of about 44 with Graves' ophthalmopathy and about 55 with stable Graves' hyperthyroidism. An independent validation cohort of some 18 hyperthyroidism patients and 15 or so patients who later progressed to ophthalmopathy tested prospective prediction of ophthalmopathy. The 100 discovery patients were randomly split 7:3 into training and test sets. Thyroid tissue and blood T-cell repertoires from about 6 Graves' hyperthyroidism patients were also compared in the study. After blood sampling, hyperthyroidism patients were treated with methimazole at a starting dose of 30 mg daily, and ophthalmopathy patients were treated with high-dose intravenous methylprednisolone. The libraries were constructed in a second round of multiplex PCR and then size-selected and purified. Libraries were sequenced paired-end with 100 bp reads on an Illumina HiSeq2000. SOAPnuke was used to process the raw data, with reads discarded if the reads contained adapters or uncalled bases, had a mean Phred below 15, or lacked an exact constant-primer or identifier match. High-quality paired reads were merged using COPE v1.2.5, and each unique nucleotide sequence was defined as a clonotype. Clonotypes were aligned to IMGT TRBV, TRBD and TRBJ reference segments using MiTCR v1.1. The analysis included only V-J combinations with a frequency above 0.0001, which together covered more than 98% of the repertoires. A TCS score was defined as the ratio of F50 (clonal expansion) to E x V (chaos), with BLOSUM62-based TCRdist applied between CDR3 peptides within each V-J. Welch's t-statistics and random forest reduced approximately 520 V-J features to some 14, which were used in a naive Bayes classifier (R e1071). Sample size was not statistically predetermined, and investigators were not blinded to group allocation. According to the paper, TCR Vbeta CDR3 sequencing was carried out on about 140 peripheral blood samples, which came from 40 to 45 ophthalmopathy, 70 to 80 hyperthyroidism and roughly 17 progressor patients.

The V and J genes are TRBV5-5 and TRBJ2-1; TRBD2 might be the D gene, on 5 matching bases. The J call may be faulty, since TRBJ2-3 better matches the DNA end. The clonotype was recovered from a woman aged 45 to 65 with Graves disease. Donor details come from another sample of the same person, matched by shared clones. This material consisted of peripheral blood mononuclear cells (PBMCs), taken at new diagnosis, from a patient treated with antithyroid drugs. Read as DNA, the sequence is TGCGCCAGCGCCGTCAGTGAGGGTACGCAGTATTTT. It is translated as CASAVSEGTQYF.